A single sample is the source of the 4 T cell receptor beta chains below, sequenced in a study of shared clonotypes between healthy human individuals. The data were produced by immunoSEQ multiplex PCR, yet TCRdb's version contains in-frame clones alone and is incomplete. The repertoire includes about 2.4 million clones, roughly 93% of them detected once, and 0.36% sits in the top ten. The sequencing sample was made of naive CD4+ T cells from PBMCs. Subset reported: CD45RA+ positively selected. All receptors come from a man between 18 and 35 years old in good health. Some clones in this sample may be carry-over from other donors' samples.

The rearrangement links TRBV5-4 to TRBJ2-2, with D perhaps matching TRBD1 (6 bases). V lost 4 bases to trimming and J lost 4 bases, with 20 bases between them. This CDR3 has 17 amino acids. CDR1 is SGHNT, CDR2 YYREEE, per germline (reference sequence). CDR3: CASSHRAGQKSTGELFF. The CDR3 region has the DNA TGTGCCAGCAGCCATCGGGCCGGACAGAAAAGCACCGGGGAGCTGTTTTTT. The full variable domain, its missing parts supplied by reference TRBV5-4 and TRBJ2-2, is ETGVTQSPTHLIKTRGQQVTLRCSSQSGHNTVSWYQQALGQGPQFIFQYYREEENGRGNFPPRFSGLQFPNYSSELNVNALELDDSALYLCASSHRAGQKSTGELFFGEGSRLTVL.

This clone was seen once. The CDR3 is CASSTGGQPSDTQYF. The CDR3, as DNA: TGTGCCAGCAGCACAGGGGGACAGCCCTCAGATACGCAGTATTTT. The genes are TRBV7-2 and TRBJ2-3, with 8 bases lining up with TRBD1. Germline CDR1 reads SGHTA; CDR2 reads FQGNSA. V lost 5 bases and J lost 4; bases outside the gene matches: 8. The CDR3 runs to 15 residues.

The chain employs TRBV28 and TRBJ1-2; 10 nucleotides line up with TRBD1. Germline V gene data show CDR1 as MDHEN and CDR2 as SYDVKM. This CDR3 has 15 amino acids. The junction had 9 bases not matched to a gene; V was cut back by 5 bases and J by 6 bases. CDR3 sequence reads: CASSIQTGGKDGYTF. DNA for the CDR3: TGTGCCAGCAGTATACAGACAGGGGGCAAGGATGGCTACACCTTC.

The table lists this clone with a count of one. The CDR3 DNA reads TGTGCCAGCAGCCATTCCGGGACTAGCGGGAGGCCTTCGCAAGAGACCCAGTACTTC. It is translated as CASSHSGTSGRPSQETQYF. The V gene is TRBV7-6, the J gene TRBJ2-5, with 15 bases lining up with TRBD2. Germline CDR1 is SGHVS and CDR2 is FNYEAQ. V lost 5 bases, J lost 2 bases, and 12 bases stayed unmatched. The CDR3 has 19 amino acids.